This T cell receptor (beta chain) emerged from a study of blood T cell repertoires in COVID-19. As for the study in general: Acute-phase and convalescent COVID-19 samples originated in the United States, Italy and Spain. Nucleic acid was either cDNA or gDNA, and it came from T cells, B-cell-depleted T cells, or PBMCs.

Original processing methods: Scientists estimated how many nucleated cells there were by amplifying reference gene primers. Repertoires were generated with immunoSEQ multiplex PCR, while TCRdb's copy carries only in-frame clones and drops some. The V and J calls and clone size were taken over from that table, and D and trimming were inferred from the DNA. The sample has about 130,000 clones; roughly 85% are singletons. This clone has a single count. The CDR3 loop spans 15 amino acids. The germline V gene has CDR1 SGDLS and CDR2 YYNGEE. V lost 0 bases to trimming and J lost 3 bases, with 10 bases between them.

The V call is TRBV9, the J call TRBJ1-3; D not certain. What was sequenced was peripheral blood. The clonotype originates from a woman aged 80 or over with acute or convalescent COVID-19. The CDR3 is CASSVEGGGGNTIYF. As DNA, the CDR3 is TGTGCCAGCAGCGTAGAGGGCGGAGGTGGAAACACCATATATTTT.